Reported below is one T cell receptor (beta chain). The CDR3 totals 14 residues. The ends were cut back, 3 bases at V and 6 bases at J, with 15 bases in the middle. This specimen comes from a study of graft-versus-host responses after intestinal transplantation. Looking at the study overall: As for transplant type, recipients had multivisceral, liver-intestinal, or isolated intestinal grafts. Every recipient underwent anti-thymocyte globulin induction, then tacrolimus and steroids for roughly 3 years.

CFSE-labeled responder cells (200,000) were plated with 200,000 irradiated, violet-dye-labeled stimulator cells. The repertoire was sequenced with immunoSEQ multiplex PCR; TCRdb's copy has only in-frame clones and lacks some. The sample lists 10,000 to 15,000 clones; 35% were seen once. Study findings and constraints: Graft-donor T cell macrochimerism in patients accompanied high graft-versus-host to host-versus-graft clonal ratios in allografts.

Sequenced material: alloreactive CD8+ T cells from a mixed lymphocyte reaction culture, taken before intestinal transplant. Documented subset: CFSE-low proliferating T cells sorted from approximately 6-day pre-transplant mixed lymphocyte reaction (GvH or HvG direction). The chain uses TRBV5-7 and TRBJ1-1; tentative D call: TRBD1 (6 bases). TRBV5-7 is marked as an open reading frame, function uncertain. This sequence originates from a human patient who received an intestinal transplant. CDR3 loop: CASSSPRGEPEAFF. The CDR3 region has the DNA TGTGCCAGCAGCTCGCCTAGGGGGGAGCCTGAAGCTTTCTTT.